Detailed here is one TCR beta chain. Antigen unknown. V lost 1 base to trimming and J lost 9 bases, with 14 bases between them. This CDR3 has 14 amino acids. Germline CDR1 and CDR2: SGHTA and FQGNSA. The data were obtained in a study of T-cell memory formation after mild COVID-19. Study-level points and caveats: Prior to infection, memory already included some responding clones, suggesting cross-reactive memory joined. Later expanders leaned CD4+, whereas clones that contracted between day 15 and 85 were balanced CD4/CD8.

MiXCR was run by TCRdb on the 5' RACE reads, yielding one entry per CDR3 protein. The sample shows hundreds of thousands of distinct CDR3 sequences, around 21% of them seen only once. The specimen sequenced was PBMCs or a T cell subset sorted from them (not recorded which). The chain joins TRBV7-2 to TRBJ2-3; tentatively, D is TRBD1 (6 bases). This receptor was taken from an adult woman who had mild COVID-19 (a few samples of this study predate the infection). Cell type and time point are not known. The DNA for the CDR3 is TGTGCCAGCAGCTTAGGGCCTCAGGGGAACACGCAGTATTTT. This sequence encodes CASSLGPQGNTQYF.